This T cell receptor beta chain appears in the sequencing data of a study of naive and memory T cell subsets. The SP2 primer and nested alpha and beta constant region primers amplified ligated cDNA in four rounds. One entry per CDR3 protein, called by TCRdb with MiXCR from the 5' RACE reads. The table records about 32,000 distinct CDR3 sequences, approximately 16% of them present only once. The V gene's germline CDR1 is MNHNY and CDR2 SVGAGI (reference sequence). CDR3 length: 15 residues. V lost 0 bases, J lost 6 bases, and 12 bases lay in between. An oligonucleotide containing a UMI was ligated to the 3' end of TCR cDNA.

The V gene is TRBV6-6, the J gene TRBJ1-5, with D tentatively TRBD1 (6 bases). The source of this sequence is a female donor in good health. The CDR3 nucleotides are TGTGCCAGCAGTTACTCGGGGGGCGCGGGTCAGCCCCAGCATTTT. Its protein product is CASSYSGGAGQPQHF.